The T cell receptor beta chain under discussion was sequenced for a study of T cells in Graves' hyperthyroidism and ophthalmopathy. It was RNA transcripts that yielded the amplified TCR beta CDR3 regions. The HTBI primer set drove a first-round RT-PCR of the TCR CDR3. A single record per CDR3 protein comes from TCRdb applying MiXCR to the multiplex PCR reads. This table has a few hundred thousand distinct CDR3 sequences, about 21% appearing once. In germline, CDR1 is SNHLY, CDR2 FYNNEI. V was pared by 8 bases and J by 7 bases, with 10 bases of the junction left unmatched. This CDR3 is 15 amino acids long.

The chain has TRBV2 and TRBJ2-2; TRBD2 matches 10 bases. This TCR was sampled from a woman aged 45-65 years with Graves' hyperthyroidism. Sequenced sample: blood. The CDR3 DNA reads TGTGCCAGCGCCCGAGCGGGAGGGCCAAGCGGGGAGCTGTTTTTT. Amino acids: CASARAGGPSGELFF.